These 32 T cell receptor beta chains originate from one sample sequenced in a study of cytomegalovirus exposure and HLA in healthy donors. Amplification used 60 Vbeta primers and 13 Jbeta primers. Assay: immunoSEQ multiplex PCR; the TCRdb copy retains only in-frame clones and omits some. Of around 160,000 clones listed, roughly 80% are singletons. Material for sequencing was PBMCs. These receptors came from a man aged 35 to 55 in good health and CMV-seropositive.

Of note for this clone: A junction boundary mismatches the germline segment, possibly from a read error. This chain links TRBV7-9 with TRBJ1-4; 12 bases map to TRBD1. The germline V gene has CDR1 SEHNR and CDR2 FQNEAQ (reference sequence). This CDR3 region has 16 residues. CDR3 sequence: CSSSRSRDRGQEKLFF. The DNA of the CDR3 is TGTTCCAGCAGCCGGTCGCGGGACAGGGGGCAGGAAAAACTGTTTTTT.

The CDR3 sequence is CASSFGQNTGELFF. CDR3 nucleotide sequence: TGTGCCAGCAGCTTTGGACAGAACACCGGGGAGCTGTTTTTT. The chain joins TRBV5-6 to TRBJ2-2, with D possibly TRBD1 on 5 matching bases. V was clipped by 2 bases and J by 1 base, with 6 bases between them. The CDR3 is 14 amino acids. CDR1 is SGHDT and CDR2 is YYEEEE in the germline V gene.

This rearrangement joins TRBV7-2 to TRBJ2-7; 10 bases line up with TRBD2. The V gene end was trimmed by 5 bases and the J gene end by 0 bases; junction bases not matched to a gene: 7. Germline V CDR1 and CDR2: SGHTA, FQGNSA. The CDR3 is 16 amino acids. The CDR3 DNA reads as TGTGCCAGCAGCACCCCTAGCGGGAGCTCCTCCTACGAGCAGTACTTC. Translation: CASSTPSGSSSYEQYF.

V gene TRBV7-2 combines with J gene TRBJ2-3; D gene uncertain. V was trimmed by 5 bases and J by 1 base, leaving 13 bases between them. CDR1 SGHTA and CDR2 FQGNSA come from the germline V gene. This CDR3 region has 15 residues. CDR3 DNA sequence: TGTGCCAGCAGCCCACCCGAAGGAGGCACAGATACGCAGTATTTT. This sequence encodes CASSPPEGGTDTQYF.

This chain links TRBV2 with TRBJ2-6; no firm D call. The CDR3 consists of 16 residues. Germline loops: CDR1 SNHLY, CDR2 FYNNEI. V dropped 4 bases and J dropped 0 bases, with 10 bases sitting between them. CDR3 sequence (DNA): TGTGCCAGCAGTGCTAGATTGATCTCTGGGGCCAACGTCCTGACTTTC. Translation gives CASSARLISGANVLTF.

Comments on this clone: Other DNA variants within this sample encode the same CDR3. The CDR3 protein is CASSLGTGAEETQYF. Here the CDR3 DNA reads TGCGCCAGCAGCTTGGGGACAGGGGCGGAGGAGACCCAGTACTTC. V and J are TRBV5-1 and TRBJ2-5; 9 nucleotides line up with TRBD1. Germline trimming cut 0 bases from V and 5 bases from J; bases unmatched to any gene: 5. Germline V gives CDR1 SGHRS, CDR2 YFSETQ. CDR3 length: 15 amino acids.

A remark on this clone: The junction departs from the called germline gene at one end, perhaps through a read error. The rearrangement joins TRBV15 to TRBJ2-7; 8 bases are shared with TRBD1. The CDR3 totals 14 residues. Germline V gene data show CDR1 as LNHNV and CDR2 as YYDKDF (reference sequence). CDR3 sequence reads: CATRRGRGQYEQYF. In nucleotides, the CDR3 is TGTGCCACCCGCAGGGGCAGGGGGCAGTACGAGCAGTACTTC.

The chain is built from TRBV2 and TRBJ2-1, with TRBD2 matching over 10 bases. The CDR3 extends over 15 amino acids. Germline V gene data show CDR1 as SNHLY and CDR2 as FYNNEI. V dropped 3 bases and J dropped 5; count of bases not matched to a gene: 4. CDR3 in amino acids: CASSDITSGDNEQFF. DNA for the CDR3: TGTGCCAGCAGTGATATAACTAGCGGGGACAATGAGCAGTTCTTC.

This chain uses TRBV5-1 with TRBJ2-1; 8 bases fit TRBD2. This CDR3 spans 16 amino acids. Trimming cost V 5 bases and J 2 bases; bases outside gene matches: 9. Germline values: CDR1 SGHRS, CDR2 YFSETQ. This CDR3 is CASSRGGGRAYNEQFF. The CDR3 bases are TGCGCCAGCAGTCGGGGGGGAGGGAGGGCCTACAATGAGCAGTTCTTC.

The rearrangement joins TRBV7-3 to TRBJ2-1, with D unresolved. The CDR3 is 14 residues long. Trimming stripped 1 base from V and 6 bases from J, with 10 bases between. Germline CDR1 and CDR2: SGHTA and FQGTGA. DNA of the CDR3: TGTGCCAGCAGCTTAAACCACTACCCCAATGAGCAGTTCTTC. Residues: CASSLNHYPNEQFF.

In this sample, this clone turned up a few times. The chain has TRBV7-8 and TRBJ2-1, with TRBD2 matching over 7 bases. This CDR3 spans 15 amino acids. V was clipped by 6 bases and J by 9 bases; unmatched bases: 14. Looked up from germline, CDR1 is SGHVS and CDR2 is FQNEAQ. CDR3 amino acids: CASRTTDQGGGEQFF. Written as DNA, the CDR3 is TGTGCCAGCAGGACTACAGACCAGGGCGGGGGTGAGCAGTTCTTC.

DNA of the CDR3: TGCAGCCACCGGGACAACATTAGACAAGAGACCCAGTACTTC. This encodes CSHRDNIRQETQYF. This chain joins TRBV29-1 and TRBJ2-5, with D perhaps TRBD1 (6 bases). The V end was cut by 8 bases, the J end by 2 bases, with 18 bases between. This CDR3 comprises 14 residues. The germline gives CDR1 SQVTM, CDR2 ANQGSEA.

The chain carries TRBV10-3 and TRBJ2-7, with 10 bases matching TRBD1. The CDR3 runs 15 residues. V lost 0 bases, J lost 3 bases, and 2 bases stayed unmatched. CDR1 is ENHRY and CDR2 is SYGVKD in the germline V gene. The CDR3 sequence is CAISESRDRGYEQYF. The CDR3 DNA is TGTGCCATCAGTGAGTCCCGGGACAGGGGCTACGAGCAGTACTTC.

This clone was observed a few times. The genes are TRBV6-5 and TRBJ1-5, with 9 bases lining up with TRBD1. The germline CDR1 and CDR2 sequences are MNHEY and SVGAGI. This CDR3 spans 14 amino acids. Trimming removed 5 bases from V and 6 bases from J; junction bases left unmatched: 5. The CDR3 sequence is CASSGTGQSQPQHF. CDR3 in DNA: TGTGCCAGCAGTGGGACAGGGCAGAGTCAGCCCCAGCATTTT.

The rearrangement joins TRBV5-1 to TRBJ2-5; maybe TRBD2 (5 bases). The CDR3 sequence is 14 residues long. Trimming cost V 7 bases and J 1 base, with 14 bases left between them. Germline V CDR1 and CDR2: SGHRS, YFSETQ. DNA of the CDR3: TGCGCCAGCCACGACCCCGGGATCCAAGAGACCCAGTACTTC. It specifies CASHDPGIQETQYF.

The rearrangement uses TRBV14 and TRBJ2-5; no firm D call. The germline V gene encodes CDR1 SGHDN and CDR2 FVKESK. The CDR3 length is 14 residues. V dropped 2 bases and J dropped 0 bases, with 7 bases sitting between them. The CDR3 bases are TGTGCCAGCAGCCAACAGGCGTACCAAGAGACCCAGTACTTC. This codes for CASSQQAYQETQYF.

This clone was picked up a small number of times. The CDR3 sequence is CASSTDSQETQYF. CDR3 sequence (DNA): TGCGCCAGCAGCACGGACAGCCAAGAGACCCAGTACTTC. V is TRBV5-1 and J is TRBJ2-5; D might be TRBD1 (6 bases). The CDR3 has 13 amino acids. The germline CDR1 and CDR2 sequences are SGHRS and YFSETQ. Trimming removed 4 bases from V and 1 base from J, with 8 bases in between.

V is TRBV30 and J is TRBJ2-2; 10 bases fit TRBD1. The CDR3 is made up of 15 amino acids. J lost 5 bases, V lost 4 bases, and 7 bases had no gene match. Germline CDR1 GTSNPN, CDR2 SVGIG (reference sequence). The chain's CDR3 is CAWIPPGQGTGELFF. CDR3 in DNA: TGTGCCTGGATCCCTCCGGGACAGGGGACCGGGGAGCTGTTTTTT.

The chain has TRBV7-2 and TRBJ1-6; D possibly corresponds to TRBD1 (5 bases). CDR3 length: 13 residues. V lost 3 bases to trimming and J lost 7 bases, with 7 bases between them. CDR1 is SGHTA, CDR2 FQGNSA, per germline. CDR3 bases: TGTGCCAGCAGCTTCGGGGGGAATTCACCCCTCCACTTT. It encodes CASSFGGNSPLHF.

CDR3 in DNA: TGTGCCAGTAGTATAGCGCGAGGGATCGGCTACACCTTC. This codes for CASSIARGIGYTF. The rearrangement uses TRBV19 and TRBJ1-2; D not resolved. Germline V gives CDR1 LNHDA, CDR2 SQIVND (reference sequence). The CDR3 covers 13 residues. The V gene lost 1 base and the J gene lost 8 bases, with 11 bases spanning the gap.

This clone occurred a few times. V usage is TRBV10-2 and J usage is TRBJ2-7; D is undetermined. The CDR3 runs 13 residues. Germline loops: CDR1 WSHSY, CDR2 SAAADI. Trimming left V 3 bases short and J 1 base short, with 7 bases between. The CDR3, as DNA: TGCGCCAGCAGTGATGTCTATTCCTACGAGCAGTACTTC. Protein: CASSDVYSYEQYF.

This clone was counted once. The chain links TRBV2 to TRBJ1-5, with 11 bases fitting TRBD1. In germline, CDR1 is SNHLY, CDR2 FYNNEI. CDR3 length equals 17 residues. J was trimmed by 0 bases and V by 6 bases; bases with no gene match: 7. The CDR3 loop reads CASRRTGGSYSNQPQHF. CDR3 DNA: TGTGCCAGCAGGAGGACAGGGGGCAGCTATAGCAATCAGCCCCAGCATTTT.

This chain links TRBV28 with TRBJ1-1, with 7 nucleotides matching TRBD1. Per the germline V gene, CDR1 is MDHEN and CDR2 is SYDVKM. V dropped 2 bases and J dropped 5; count of bases not matched to a gene: 8. This CDR3 region has 15 residues. The CDR3 reads CASSLVRAGGTEAFF. The CDR3 DNA sequence: TGTGCCAGCAGTTTAGTCCGGGCAGGGGGGACTGAAGCTTTCTTT.

There are a few counts of this clone. The same CDR3 is also encoded by other DNA sequences in this sample. The chain couples TRBV30 to TRBJ1-2; D may be TRBD1 (5 bases). This CDR3 contains 13 residues. Per germline, CDR1 GTSNPN and CDR2 SVGIG (reference sequence). Trimming shortened V by 0 bases and J by 4 bases, and 9 bases separated the two germline ends. The CDR3 loop is CAWSVLGGYGYTF. The CDR3 coding sequence is TGTGCCTGGAGTGTACTCGGGGGCTATGGCTACACCTTC.

The V gene is TRBV11-1, the J gene TRBJ2-2; 8 positions match TRBD1. The CDR3 loop spans 15 amino acids. J gave up 6 bases and V 2 bases, and 5 bases lay outside the gene matches. The germline V gene has CDR1 SGHAT and CDR2 FQDESV (reference sequence). The CDR3 nucleotides are TGTGCCAGCAGCTTACAGGGGGCCTTTTCCGGGGAGCTGTTTTTT. Protein: CASSLQGAFSGELFF.

This rearrangement joins TRBV7-2 to TRBJ2-5; 7 bases are shared with TRBD2. After removal of 3 bases from V and 3 bases from J, the junction contained 1 base not matched to a gene. The CDR3 is made up of 13 amino acids. Germline loops: CDR1 SGHTA, CDR2 FQGNSA. CDR3 protein: CASSFAGEETQYF. DNA of the CDR3: TGTGCCAGCAGCTTCGCGGGAGAAGAGACCCAGTACTTC.

This clone has only one observation. The chain uses TRBV13 and TRBJ1-4, with 7 bases fitting TRBD1. CDR1 and CDR2 (germline): PRHDT, FYEKMQ (reference sequence). The CDR3 extends over 15 amino acids. Germline trimming cut 3 bases from V and 10 bases from J; bases unmatched to any gene: 11. The CDR3 reads CASSFSRQGLRKLFF. The CDR3 coding sequence is TGTGCCAGCAGCTTTTCCAGACAGGGTCTTCGAAAACTGTTTTTT.

The CDR3, as DNA: TGTGCCAGCAGCTTTACAGGGAAAGGTACGCAGTATTTT. Its translation is CASSFTGKGTQYF. V gene TRBV9 combines with J gene TRBJ2-3, with D possibly TRBD1 on 6 matching bases. CDR1 is SGDLS, CDR2 YYNGEE, per germline. Trimming pared 4 bases from V and 8 bases from J, leaving 14 bases between. This CDR3 is built from 13 residues. The full variable domain, in which reference TRBV9 and TRBJ2-3 provide the parts outside the CDR3, is DSGVTQTPKHLITATGQRVTLRCSPRSGDLSVYWYQQSLDQGLQFLIQYYNGEERAKGNILERFSAQQFPDLHSELNLSSLELGDSALYFCASSFTGKGTQYFGPGTRLTVL.

The rearrangement links TRBV7-6 to TRBJ2-1; 14 bases line up with TRBD2. From germline, CDR1 is SGHVS and CDR2 FNYEAQ. This CDR3 has 16 residues. V dropped 5 bases and J dropped 10; count of bases not matched to a gene: 10. The CDR3 loop reads CASSGPGTSGSREQFF. In nucleotides, the CDR3 is TGTGCCAGCAGCGGACCCGGGACTAGCGGGAGTAGGGAGCAGTTCTTC.

The V and J genes are TRBV6-1 and TRBJ2-3; D remains ambiguous. V lost 4 bases and J 4 bases, leaving 18 bases between the germline ends. In germline, CDR1 is MNHNS, CDR2 SASEGT. The CDR3 loop spans 16 amino acids. The CDR3 nucleotides read TGTGCCAGCAGTGTGACAACCTCACAGCAAGCAGATACGCAGTATTTT. This codes for CASSVTTSQQADTQYF.

This chain uses TRBV9 with TRBJ2-3, with D possibly TRBD1 on 6 matching bases. CDR1 SGDLS and CDR2 YYNGEE come from the germline V gene. This CDR3 is 16 amino acids long. Trimming shortened V by 4 bases and J by 0 bases, and 15 bases separated the two germline ends. The CDR3 DNA reads as TGTGCCAGCAGCCTGGACAGTCAAGTTAGCACAGATACGCAGTATTTT. Translated, it gives CASSLDSQVSTDTQYF.

In its sample, this clone was seen once. V gene TRBV28 combines with J gene TRBJ1-5; 9 nucleotides align to TRBD1. The CDR3 sequence is 14 residues long. The V segment lost 7 bases and the J segment 4 bases; nucleotides outside the gene matches: 5. Germline V gene lookup returns CDR1 MDHEN and CDR2 SYDVKM. CDR3 DNA sequence: TGTGCCAGCATTACGGGACAGGGAAATCAGCCCCAGCATTTT. Translation: CASITGQGNQPQHF.